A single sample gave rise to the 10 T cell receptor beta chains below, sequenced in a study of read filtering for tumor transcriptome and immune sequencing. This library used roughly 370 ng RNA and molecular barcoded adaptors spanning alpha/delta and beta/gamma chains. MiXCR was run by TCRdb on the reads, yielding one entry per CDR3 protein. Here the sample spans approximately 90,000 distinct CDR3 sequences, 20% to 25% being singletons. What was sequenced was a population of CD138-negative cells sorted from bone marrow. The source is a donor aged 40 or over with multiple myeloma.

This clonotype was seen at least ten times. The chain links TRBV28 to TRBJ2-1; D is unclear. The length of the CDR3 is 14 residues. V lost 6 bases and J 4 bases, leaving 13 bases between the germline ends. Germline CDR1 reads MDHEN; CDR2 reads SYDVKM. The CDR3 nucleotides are TGTGCCAGCAGCTCTCTTGGGCTATACAATGAGCAGTTCTTC. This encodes CASSSLGLYNEQFF.

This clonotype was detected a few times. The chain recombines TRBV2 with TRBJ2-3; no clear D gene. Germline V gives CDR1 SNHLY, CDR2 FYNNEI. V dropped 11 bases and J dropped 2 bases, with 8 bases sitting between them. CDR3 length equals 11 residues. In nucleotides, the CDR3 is TGTGCCCGAGCGAACACAGATACGCAGTATTTT. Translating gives CARANTDTQYF.

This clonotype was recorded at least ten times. DNA of the CDR3: TGTGCCAGCAGCCCGACTAGCGGGCCAGGGGATACGCAGTATTTT. Its protein is CASSPTSGPGDTQYF. The chain links TRBV3-1 to TRBJ2-3; 10 nucleotides line up with TRBD2. Unmatched junction bases numbered 7, after V lost 4 bases and J lost 6 bases. CDR3 size: 15 residues. Germline lookup yields CDR1 LGHDT and CDR2 YNNKEL (reference sequence).

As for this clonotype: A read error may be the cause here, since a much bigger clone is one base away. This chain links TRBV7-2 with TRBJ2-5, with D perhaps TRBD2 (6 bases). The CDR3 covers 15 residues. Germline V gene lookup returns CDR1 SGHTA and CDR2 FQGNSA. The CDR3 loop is CASSSTPGRQGTQYF. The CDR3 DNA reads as TGTGCCAGCAGCTCTACTCCCGGGAGACAAGGGACCCAGTACTTC.

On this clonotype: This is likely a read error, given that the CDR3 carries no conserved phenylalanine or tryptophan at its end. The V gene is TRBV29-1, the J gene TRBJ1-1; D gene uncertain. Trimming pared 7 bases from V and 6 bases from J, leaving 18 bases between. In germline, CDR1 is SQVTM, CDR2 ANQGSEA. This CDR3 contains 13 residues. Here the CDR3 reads CSESNLHGAEAFL. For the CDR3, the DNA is TGCAGCGAGTCGAACCTGCACGGCGCTGAAGCTTTCCTT.

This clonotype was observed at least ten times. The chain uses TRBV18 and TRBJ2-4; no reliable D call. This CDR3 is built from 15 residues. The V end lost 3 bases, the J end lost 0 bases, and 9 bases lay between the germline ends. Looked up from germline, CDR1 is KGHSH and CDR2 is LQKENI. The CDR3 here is CASSPSLLAKNIQYF. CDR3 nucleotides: TGTGCCAGCTCACCGTCATTACTAGCCAAAAACATTCAGTACTTC.

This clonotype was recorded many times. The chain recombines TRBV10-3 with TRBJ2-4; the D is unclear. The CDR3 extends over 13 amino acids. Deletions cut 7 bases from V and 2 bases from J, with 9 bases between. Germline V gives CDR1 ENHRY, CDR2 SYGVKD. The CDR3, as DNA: TGTGCCATCAAAGACGGACCCAAAAACATTCAGTACTTC. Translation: CAIKDGPKNIQYF.

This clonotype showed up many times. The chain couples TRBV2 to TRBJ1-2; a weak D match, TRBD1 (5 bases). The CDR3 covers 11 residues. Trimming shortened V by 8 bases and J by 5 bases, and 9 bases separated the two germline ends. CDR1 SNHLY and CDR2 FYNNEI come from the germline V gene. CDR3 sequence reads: CASGDEYGYTF. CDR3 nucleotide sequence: TGTGCCAGCGGGGACGAATATGGCTACACCTTC. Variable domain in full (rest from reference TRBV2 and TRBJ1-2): EPEVTQTPSHQVTQMGQEVILRCVPISNHLYFYWYRQILGQKVEFLVSFYNNEISEKSEIFDDQFSVERPDGSNFTLKIRSTKLEDSAMYFCASGDEYGYTFGSGTRLTVV.

The CDR3 DNA reads as TGCAGTGCTTGGGGACAGACGACCCAGTACTTC. It specifies CSAWGQTTQYF. The V gene is TRBV20-1, the J gene TRBJ2-5; 7 nucleotides line up with TRBD1. The J segment lost 7 bases and the V segment lost 5 bases, leaving 4 bases of the junction unmatched. Germline values: CDR1 DFQATT, CDR2 SNEGSKA (reference sequence). This CDR3 comprises 11 residues.

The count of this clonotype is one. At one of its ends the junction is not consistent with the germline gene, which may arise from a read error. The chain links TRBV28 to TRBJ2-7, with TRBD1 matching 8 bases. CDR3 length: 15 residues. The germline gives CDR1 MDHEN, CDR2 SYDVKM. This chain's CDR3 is CACSAPGTGAYEQYF. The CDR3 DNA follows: TGTGCCTGCAGCGCCCCCGGGACAGGAGCCTACGAGCAGTACTTC.